This TCR beta chain was sequenced during a study of cytomegalovirus exposure and HLA in healthy donors. Findings and limits, study-wide: There were several of the most significant clusters that appeared linked to common viral pathogens in a later analysis. Roughly even sequencing depth across donors was the assumption behind the presence/absence analyses.

Healthy bone marrow donors supplied every sample. V dropped 7 bases and J dropped 2; count of bases not matched to a gene: 10. This CDR3 has 17 amino acids. CDR1 and CDR2 from the germline V gene are MRHNA and SNTAGT. This clone was seen once. Its antigen remains unknown. The primer mix had 60 Vbeta and 13 Jbeta primers. Profiling relied on immunoSEQ multiplex PCR, and the TCRdb table lists in-frame clones only, not all of them. The sample holds around 150,000 clones, more than 70% seen once. The chain recombines TRBV6-4 with TRBJ2-5; TRBD2 aligns across 13 bases. What was sequenced was PBMCs. The sequence was collected from a male donor in good health and CMV-seropositive. DNA of the CDR3: TGTGCCAGCACTCCTGGGACTAGCGGGATGAATCAAGAGACCCAGTACTTC. Its protein is CASTPGTSGMNQETQYF.